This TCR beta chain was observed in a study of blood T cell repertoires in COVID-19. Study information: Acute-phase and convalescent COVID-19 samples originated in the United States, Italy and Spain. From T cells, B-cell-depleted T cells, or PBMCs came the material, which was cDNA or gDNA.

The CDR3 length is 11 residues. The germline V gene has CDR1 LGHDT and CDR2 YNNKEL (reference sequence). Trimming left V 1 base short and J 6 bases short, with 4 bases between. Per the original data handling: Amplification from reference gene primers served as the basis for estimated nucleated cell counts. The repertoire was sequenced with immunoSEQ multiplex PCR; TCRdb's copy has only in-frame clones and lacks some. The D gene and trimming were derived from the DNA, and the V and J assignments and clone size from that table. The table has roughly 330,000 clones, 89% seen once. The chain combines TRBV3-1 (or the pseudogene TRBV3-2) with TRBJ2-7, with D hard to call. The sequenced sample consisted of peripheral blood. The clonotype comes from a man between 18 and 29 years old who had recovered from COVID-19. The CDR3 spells CASSQVSEQYF. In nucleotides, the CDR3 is TGTGCCAGCAGCCAAGTCTCCGAGCAGTACTTC.